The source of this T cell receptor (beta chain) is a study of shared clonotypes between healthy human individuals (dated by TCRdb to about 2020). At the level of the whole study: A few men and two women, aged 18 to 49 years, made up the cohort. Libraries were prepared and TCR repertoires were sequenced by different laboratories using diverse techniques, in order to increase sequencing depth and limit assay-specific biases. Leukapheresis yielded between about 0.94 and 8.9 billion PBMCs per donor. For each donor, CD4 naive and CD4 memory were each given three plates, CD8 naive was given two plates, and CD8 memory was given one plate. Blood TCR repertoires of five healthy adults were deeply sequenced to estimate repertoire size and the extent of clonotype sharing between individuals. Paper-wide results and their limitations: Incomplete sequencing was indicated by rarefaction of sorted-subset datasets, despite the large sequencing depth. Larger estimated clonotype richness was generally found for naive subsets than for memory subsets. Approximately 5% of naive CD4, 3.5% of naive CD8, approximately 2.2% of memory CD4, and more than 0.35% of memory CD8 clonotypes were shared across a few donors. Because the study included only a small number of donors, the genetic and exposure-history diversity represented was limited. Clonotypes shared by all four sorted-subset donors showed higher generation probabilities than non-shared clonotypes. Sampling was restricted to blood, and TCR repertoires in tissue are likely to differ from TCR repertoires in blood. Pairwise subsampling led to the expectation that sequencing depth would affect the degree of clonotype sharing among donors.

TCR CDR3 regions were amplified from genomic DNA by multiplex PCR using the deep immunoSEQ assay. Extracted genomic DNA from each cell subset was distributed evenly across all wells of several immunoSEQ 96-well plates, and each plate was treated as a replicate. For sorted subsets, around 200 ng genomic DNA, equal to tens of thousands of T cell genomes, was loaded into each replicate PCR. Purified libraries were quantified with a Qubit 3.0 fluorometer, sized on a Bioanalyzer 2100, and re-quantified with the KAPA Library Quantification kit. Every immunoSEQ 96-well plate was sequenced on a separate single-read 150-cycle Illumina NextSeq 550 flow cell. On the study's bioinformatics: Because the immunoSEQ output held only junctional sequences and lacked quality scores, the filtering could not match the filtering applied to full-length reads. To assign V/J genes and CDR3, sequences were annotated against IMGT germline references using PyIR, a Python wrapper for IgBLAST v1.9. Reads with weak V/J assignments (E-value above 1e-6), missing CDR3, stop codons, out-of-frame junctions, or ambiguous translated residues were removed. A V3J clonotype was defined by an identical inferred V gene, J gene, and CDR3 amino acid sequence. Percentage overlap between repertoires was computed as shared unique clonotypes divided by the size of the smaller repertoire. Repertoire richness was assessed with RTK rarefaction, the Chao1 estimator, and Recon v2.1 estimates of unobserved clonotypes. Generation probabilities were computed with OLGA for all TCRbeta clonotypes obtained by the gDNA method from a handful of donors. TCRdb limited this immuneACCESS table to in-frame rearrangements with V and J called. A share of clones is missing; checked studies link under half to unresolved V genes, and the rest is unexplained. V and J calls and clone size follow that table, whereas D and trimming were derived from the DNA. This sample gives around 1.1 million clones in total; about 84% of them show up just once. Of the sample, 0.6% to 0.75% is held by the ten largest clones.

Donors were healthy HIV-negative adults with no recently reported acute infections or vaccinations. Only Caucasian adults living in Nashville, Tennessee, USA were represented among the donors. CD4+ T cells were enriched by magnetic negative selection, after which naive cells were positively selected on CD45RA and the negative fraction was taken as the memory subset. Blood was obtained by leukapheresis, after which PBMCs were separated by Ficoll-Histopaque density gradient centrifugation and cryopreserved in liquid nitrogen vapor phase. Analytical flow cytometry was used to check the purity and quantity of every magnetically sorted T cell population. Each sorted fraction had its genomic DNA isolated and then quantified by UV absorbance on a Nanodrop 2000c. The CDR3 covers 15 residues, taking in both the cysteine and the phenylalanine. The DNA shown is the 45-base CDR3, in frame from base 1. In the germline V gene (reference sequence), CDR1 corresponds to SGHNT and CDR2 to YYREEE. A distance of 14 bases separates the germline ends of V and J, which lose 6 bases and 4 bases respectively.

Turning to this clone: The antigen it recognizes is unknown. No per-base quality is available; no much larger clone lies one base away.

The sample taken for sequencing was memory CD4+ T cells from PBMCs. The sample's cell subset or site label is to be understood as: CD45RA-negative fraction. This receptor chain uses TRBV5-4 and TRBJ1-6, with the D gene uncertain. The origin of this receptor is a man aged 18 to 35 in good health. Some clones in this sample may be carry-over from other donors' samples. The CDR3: CASTSEGSYNSPLHF. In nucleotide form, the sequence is TGTGCCAGCACCTCCGAGGGAAGTTATAATTCACCCCTCCACTTT.